Included here is one T cell receptor beta chain sequence, with context. This clonotype was recorded once. The clone's antigen remains unknown. No clone much larger than this one lies a single base away; base qualities are absent. What the treatment or condition label conveys for this sample: live attenuated yellow fever vaccine strain. A standard Ficoll-Paque protocol was used to isolate PBMCs from peripheral blood. Dynabeads CD4 and CD8 positive selection kits were used to isolate CD4 and CD8 T-cell fractions. TriZol was used to extract RNA from bulk PBMCs, from CD4 and CD8 fractions, and from dextramer-positive and dextramer-negative fractions. The data were obtained in a study of T cells after yellow fever vaccination (dated by TCRdb to about 2019). Regarding the research as a whole: The SMART-Seq v4 Ultra Low Input RNA kit was used to prepare libraries from fractions with low cell numbers. To follow T-cell clones before and after primary and booster YFV17D yellow fever vaccination, bulk TCR alpha and beta repertoires were sequenced over time. Two healthy male donors made up the cohort, one aged 18 to 30 years and the other aged 30 to 40 years. Bulk PBMC replicates and cell subsets were isolated from blood drawn at multiple timepoints before and after both primary and secondary immunization. Overall study results and their limits: The secondary T-cell response was found to be weaker but faster than the primary response, with a peak reached on day 5 rather than on day 15. Most clones expanded after primary vaccination were re-detected after the booster (almost 98% of CD4 and more than 70% of CD8), suggesting broad memory maintenance. A small fraction of clonotypes showed up in both the CD4 and CD8 compartments, probably as a result of convergent recombination. Because the study included only a couple of donors, the extent to which the findings can be generalized is limited. Because abundant contaminating clonotypes from the bulk population could be contained in FACS-sorted repertoires, computational filtering was required.

There are 13 amino acids in the CDR3, from cysteine to phenylalanine inclusive. CDR3 DNA is the only sequence kept; it has 39 bases, read in frame from the first base. Trimming takes 1 base off V and 7 bases off J; junction bases not matched to a gene: 5. CDR1 and CDR2, looked up from the germline V gene (reference sequence), are GTSNPN and SVGIG. TCR cDNA was synthesized by 5'RACE template switching, through which a universal primer site and unique molecular identifiers were introduced. cDNA synthesis was primed from both the TCR alpha and TCR beta constant segments. Library amplification used two PCR steps, and the second PCR step added sample barcodes and sequencing adapters. Sequencing of libraries was done on Illumina HiSeq 2500 (2x100 bp) or NovaSeq (2x150 bp). The paper's data handling went like this. MIGEC was used to demultiplex reads and collapse the reads into UMI consensus sequences, and MiXCR was used for V(D)J alignment. Vaccine-responding clonotypes were identified with edgeR using replicate PBMC samples, with FDR below 0.01 and a log2 fold change above 5 up to day 15 being required. CD4 or CD8 identity was assigned to each bulk clonotype according to whether the clonotype was present at higher abundance in the sequenced CD4 repertoire or the sequenced CD8 repertoire. The public reads were reprocessed in TCRdb via fastp at Q25 and MiXCR, keeping in-frame beta chains. Merged by CDR3 protein, the rows form single entries marked with the most common genes and DNA. These V and J calls derive from TCRdb rather than the authors' analysis. This sample has 300,000 or so distinct CDR3 sequences in its table, and under 15% of those were observed once. In total, the top ten clones hold about 0.54% of the sample.

Sequencing was performed on CD4+ T cells sorted from PBMCs, taken 45 days after the yellow fever booster vaccination. The sequence joins TRBV30 to TRBJ2-5, and TRBD2 aligns with 8 junction nucleotides. The TCR comes from a young man who received the YFV17D yellow fever vaccine. The base sequence is TGTGCCTGGAGTGAAGCGGGAGAGGGGACCCAGTACTTC. Its coded protein is CAWSEAGEGTQYF.